This TCR beta chain was profiled in a study of cytomegalovirus exposure and HLA in healthy donors. Study-level results: In vitro checks showed that three CMV-associated chains really do target CMV antigens. Among TCR beta chains, those listed as cytomegalovirus-associated numbered approximately 150. Generally TCR sequences proved uncommon, though certain public TCRs appeared in numerous donors.

The CDR3 runs to 14 residues. Between the trimmed V and J ends, which lost 0 bases and 6 bases, there was a span of 8 bases. CDR1 and CDR2 from the germline V gene are SEHNR and FQNEAQ (reference sequence). This clone was detected once. The antigen is undetermined. TCRdb's table, derived via immunoSEQ multiplex PCR, lists solely in-frame clones and lacks some. The sample lists about 74,000 clones; 94% were seen once. Sequenced: PBMCs. The chain joins TRBV7-9 to TRBJ1-4; no clear D. The receptor was isolated from a woman aged 18 to 35 in good health and CMV-seropositive. CDR3: CASSLAQQDEKLFF. DNA for the CDR3: TGTGCCAGCAGCTTAGCTCAGCAGGATGAAAAACTGTTTTTT.